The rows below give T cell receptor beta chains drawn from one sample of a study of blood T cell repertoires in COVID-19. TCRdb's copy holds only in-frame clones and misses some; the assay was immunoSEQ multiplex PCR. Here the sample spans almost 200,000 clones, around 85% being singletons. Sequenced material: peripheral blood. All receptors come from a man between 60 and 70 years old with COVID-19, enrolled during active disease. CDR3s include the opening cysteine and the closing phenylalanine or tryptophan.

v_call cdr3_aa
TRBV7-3 CASSQGGLGNEQFF
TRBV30 CAWSSHQAEQYF
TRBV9 CASSVISGPQETQYF
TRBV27 CASSGGGVPNSPLHF
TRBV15 CATSRDFTNTGELFF
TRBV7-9 CASSAVRTSGRESQETQYF
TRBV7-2 CASSLEGTSGANVLTF
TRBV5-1 CASSLELAGNNEQFF
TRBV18 CASSPPQGGAYGYTF
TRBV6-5 CASSYGATTEAFF
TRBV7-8 CASSLAAGTGITGELFF
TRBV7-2 CASSLAPRLAGNEQYF
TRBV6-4 CASSDSSRNTEAFF
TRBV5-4 CASSLDSNYGYTF
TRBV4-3 CASSQQGHLGEKLFF
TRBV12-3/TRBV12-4 CASSINRERGYTF
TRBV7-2 CASSVRGQGSPLHF
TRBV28 CATFGQPSYEQYF
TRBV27 CASSSLRLSDTQYF
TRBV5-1 CASSRQGAGYTF
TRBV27 CASRTNQANTEAFF
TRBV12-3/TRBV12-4 CASLQGAQETQYF
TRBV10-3 CAITPTEMNTEAFF
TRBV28 CASSSGDSPQHF
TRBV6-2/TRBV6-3 CASSPQTGSSYNSPLHF
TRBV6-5 CASILDRGSGNTIYF
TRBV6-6 CASSLGSLAGVTGELFF
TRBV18 CASSPTTSGPWNEQFF
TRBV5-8 CASSYRRDTFSYEQYF
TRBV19 CASSGQGNYGYTF
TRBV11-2 CASSSGTDTQYF
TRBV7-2 CASSSGTGGWDGYTF
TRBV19 CASSDTGPWGTQYF
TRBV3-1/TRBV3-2 CASSQVGESKEKLFF
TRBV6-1 CASSEVTSGRVLRQFF
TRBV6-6 CASIPPLSNTGELFF
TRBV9 CASSAGMYSNQPQHF
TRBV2 CASMAGGYGYTF
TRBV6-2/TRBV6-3 CASSSRSPNYGYTF
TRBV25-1 CASIPGGAPPAEAFF
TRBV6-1 CASSEEGQGRSPLHF
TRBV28 CASSLTGGSYEQYF
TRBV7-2 CASSFGNPRETQYF
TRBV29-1 CSVVHRDYGYTF